The TCR beta chain under discussion was sequenced for a study of blood T cell repertoires in COVID-19. At the level of the study: Samples came from the United States, Italy and Spain, spanning acute and convalescent COVID-19. PBMCs, B-cell-depleted T cells, or T cells were the source of the cDNA or gDNA that made up the material.

Original data processing: Amplified reference gene primers provided the basis for estimating nucleated cell counts. The data were produced by immunoSEQ multiplex PCR, yet TCRdb's version contains in-frame clones alone and is incomplete. V and J calls and clone size come straight from that table; D and trimming were deduced from the DNA. Here the sample spans roughly 100,000 clones, around 76% being singletons. V lost 3 bases to trimming and J lost 4 bases, with 13 bases between them. The CDR3 consists of 14 residues. The V gene's germline CDR1 is SGHRS and CDR2 YFSETQ. This clone came up a few times. V usage is TRBV5-1 and J usage is TRBJ1-1; tentatively, D is TRBD1 (5 bases). The TCR was taken from a woman in her 70s with acute or convalescent COVID-19. Sequenced sample: peripheral blood. This CDR3 is CASSSGRGSTEAFF. CDR3 coding DNA: TGCGCCAGCAGCTCGGGGCGGGGGAGCACTGAAGCTTTCTTT.